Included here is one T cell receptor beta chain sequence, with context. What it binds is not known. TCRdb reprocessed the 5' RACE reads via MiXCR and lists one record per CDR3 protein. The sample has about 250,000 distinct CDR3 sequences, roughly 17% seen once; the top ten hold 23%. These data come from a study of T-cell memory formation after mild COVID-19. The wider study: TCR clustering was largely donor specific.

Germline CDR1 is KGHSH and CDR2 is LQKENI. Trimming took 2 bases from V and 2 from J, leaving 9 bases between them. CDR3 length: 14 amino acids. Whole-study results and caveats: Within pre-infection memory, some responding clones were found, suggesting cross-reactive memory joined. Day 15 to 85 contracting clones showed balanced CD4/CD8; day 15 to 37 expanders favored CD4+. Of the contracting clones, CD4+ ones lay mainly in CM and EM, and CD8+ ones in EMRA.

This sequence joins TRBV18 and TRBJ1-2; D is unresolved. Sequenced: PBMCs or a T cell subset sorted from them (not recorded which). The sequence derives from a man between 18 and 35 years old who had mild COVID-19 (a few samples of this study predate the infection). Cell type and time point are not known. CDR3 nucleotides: TGTGCCAGCTCACCAGAGGCGCAGAACTATGGCTACACCTTC. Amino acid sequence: CASSPEAQNYGYTF.